The next 27 T cell receptor beta chains were all read from a single sample in a study of blood T cell repertoires in COVID-19. Produced via immunoSEQ multiplex PCR; TCRdb's table is partial and in-frame only. The data hold approximately 150,000 clones, with approximately 88% observed a single time. The sample was peripheral blood. These receptors all come from a woman between 45 and 60 years old with acute or convalescent COVID-19.

The chain has TRBV6-6 and TRBJ1-2, with TRBD1 identical over 7 bases. This CDR3 contains 15 residues. With 0 bases clipped from V and 8 bases from J, the junction kept 9 bases outside the gene matches. Germline CDR1 reads MNHNY; CDR2 reads SVGAGI (reference sequence). CDR3 in amino acids: CASSYSGTDNGGYTF. The DNA of the CDR3 is TGTGCCAGCAGTTACTCCGGGACAGACAATGGGGGCTACACCTTC.

This chain joins TRBV6-5 and TRBJ2-5; tentative D call: TRBD2 (5 bases). This CDR3 comprises 12 residues. Trimming removed 6 bases at V and 5 bases at J, with 10 bases between. Germline V gene data show CDR1 as MNHEY and CDR2 as SVGAGI. Written as DNA, the CDR3 is TGTGCCAGCAGCCCACTAGGGGAGACCCAGTACTTC. Translation: CASSPLGETQYF.

V is TRBV12-3 or TRBV12-4 and J is TRBJ1-1, with D possibly matching TRBD1 (5 bases). The CDR3 is 11 amino acids. V dropped 4 bases and J dropped 7 bases, with 7 bases sitting between them. CDR3 in DNA: TGTGCCAGCAGTTCAGGGCATGAAGCTTTCTTT. Amino acids: CASSSGHEAFF.

Concerning this clone itself: The junction does not match germline at one end; this may be a read error. The rearrangement uses TRBV2 and TRBJ2-1; 8 nucleotides align to TRBD2. The V gene's germline CDR1 is SNHLY and CDR2 FYNNEI. CDR3 length: 14 amino acids. CDR3 loop: CASSAEREYSEQFF. CDR3 nucleotide sequence: TGTGCCAGCAGTGCGGAGCGGGAGTACAGTGAGCAGTTCTTC.

In this sample, this clone turned up a few times. This rearrangement joins TRBV19 to TRBJ1-5, with unresolved D. Germline assignment: CDR1 LNHDA and CDR2 SQIVND (reference sequence). The CDR3 has 14 residues. V dropped 0 bases and J dropped 7 bases, with 10 bases sitting between them. The chain's CDR3 is CASSIEGSGQPQHF. Here the CDR3 DNA reads TGTGCCAGTAGTATAGAAGGGAGTGGGCAGCCCCAGCATTTT.

The CDR3 loop is CASRPGRTGAGADTQYF. DNA for the CDR3: TGTGCCAGCAGGCCCGGTAGGACAGGGGCGGGAGCAGATACGCAGTATTTT. J is TRBJ2-3 and V is TRBV27; 9 bases line up with TRBD1. Germline CDR1 MNHEY, CDR2 SMNVEV (reference sequence). V trimming: 6 bases; J trimming: 4 bases; junction bases outside the gene matches: 14. This CDR3 comprises 17 residues.

The rearrangement uses TRBV18 and TRBJ2-3; no reliable D call. The CDR3 has 16 residues. V was shortened by 0 bases and J by 0 bases, with 10 bases between the two germline ends. In germline, CDR1 is KGHSH, CDR2 LQKENI. The DNA for the CDR3 is TGTGCCAGCTCACCACCGGCCTTTTCTAGCACAGATACGCAGTATTTT. The encoded protein is CASSPPAFSSTDTQYF. Together with reference TRBV18 and TRBJ2-3, the CDR3 gives the full variable domain: NAGVMQNPRHLVRRRGQEARLRCSPMKGHSHVYWYRQLPEEGLKFMVYLQKENIIDESGMPKERFSAEFPKEGPSILRIQQVVRGDSAAYFCASSPPAFSSTDTQYFGPGTRLTVL.

The V call is TRBV7-3, the J call TRBJ2-3; 11 bases align to TRBD2. V was clipped by 5 bases and J by 5 bases; unmatched bases: 6. Germline assignment: CDR1 SGHTA and CDR2 FQGTGA. This CDR3 spans 15 amino acids. As DNA, the CDR3 is TGTGCCAGCAGCGATGTACTAGCGGGGGAAGATACGCAGTATTTT. This translates into CASSDVLAGEDTQYF.

The chain links TRBV5-6 to TRBJ2-3; maybe TRBD2 (5 bases). The CDR3 runs 14 residues. V was clipped by 4 bases and J by 3 bases, with 12 bases between them. Germline CDR1 is SGHDT and CDR2 is YYEEEE. In nucleotides, the CDR3 is TGTGCCAGCAGCAGTTTAAGGGAGACAGATACGCAGTATTTT. This encodes CASSSLRETDTQYF.

The V gene is TRBV29-1, the J gene TRBJ1-1; 10 bases agree with TRBD1. This CDR3 has 14 amino acids. V gave up 4 bases and J gave up 3 bases; unmatched junction bases: 5. Germline CDR1 is SQVTM and CDR2 is ANQGSEA. CDR3 coding DNA: TGCAGCGTTGGGGTGGACAGGGGGTACACTGAAGCTTTCTTT. It codes for CSVGVDRGYTEAFF.

V and J are TRBV5-8 and TRBJ1-3, with 7 bases that match TRBD1. The CDR3 runs 14 residues. J was trimmed by 0 bases and V by 7 bases; bases with no gene match: 4. CDR1 is SGHTS, CDR2 YDEGEE, per germline. DNA of the CDR3: TGTGCCAGCGGACGACAGGGCTCTGGAAACACCATATATTTT. Its translation: CASGRQGSGNTIYF.

This chain links TRBV30 with TRBJ2-3; 10 nucleotides line up with TRBD2. The CDR3 sequence is 14 residues long. Germline loops: CDR1 GTSNPN, CDR2 SVGIG (reference sequence). V lost 4 bases, J lost 6 bases, and 7 bases stayed unmatched. In nucleotides, the CDR3 is TGTGCCTGGACCTGGGGGACTAGCGTTGATACGCAGTATTTT. This sequence encodes CAWTWGTSVDTQYF.

The rearrangement uses TRBV7-2 and TRBJ2-7; maybe TRBD1 (7 bases). V was cut by 3 bases and J by 2 bases, with 11 bases left in between. CDR1 and CDR2 (germline): SGHTA, FQGNSA. CDR3 length: 14 residues. CDR3 sequence: CASSLPGGPYEQYF. CDR3 in DNA: TGTGCCAGCAGCTTGCCAGGGGGGCCCTACGAGCAGTACTTC.

The chain links TRBV19 to TRBJ1-1; TRBD1 might be the D (5 bases). V lost 6 bases to trimming and J lost 1 base, with 15 bases between them. Germline CDR1 and CDR2: LNHDA and SQIVND (reference sequence). This CDR3 comprises 15 residues. Written as DNA, the CDR3 is TGTGCCAGTAGGACCCCGGGGGGAACGAACACTGAAGCTTTCTTT. This translates into CASRTPGGTNTEAFF.

The V gene is TRBV27, the J gene TRBJ2-7, with D possibly being TRBD2 (5 bases). The length of the CDR3 is 14 residues. The germline gives CDR1 MNHEY, CDR2 SMNVEV (reference sequence). The V and J ends lost 2 bases and 3 bases respectively, with 11 bases between them. CDR3 residues: CASSLIVGSYEQYF. DNA for the CDR3: TGTGCCAGCAGTTTAATTGTGGGGAGCTACGAGCAGTACTTC.

The V and J genes are TRBV9 and TRBJ1-2; 11 bases are shared with TRBD1. This CDR3 spans 16 amino acids. The junction had 1 base not matched to a gene; V was cut back by 0 bases and J by 0 bases. Germline lookup yields CDR1 SGDLS and CDR2 YYNGEE. The CDR3 nucleotides read TGTGCCAGCAGCGTAGGGGGACAGGGGGCTAACTATGGCTACACCTTC. Amino acid sequence: CASSVGGQGANYGYTF.

The V call is TRBV4-2, the J call TRBJ1-1; no firm D call. The germline V gene has CDR1 LGHNA and CDR2 YNFKEQ. Trimming stripped 4 bases from V and 2 bases from J, with 14 bases between. CDR3 length: 15 amino acids. CDR3 coding DNA: TGTGCCAGCAGCCTAAGGAGGGATAGTAACACTGAAGCTTTCTTT. It codes for CASSLRRDSNTEAFF.

This clone showed up just a few times. The genes are TRBV5-1 and TRBJ2-7; TRBD2 matches at 10 bases. Per the germline V gene, CDR1 is SGHRS and CDR2 is YFSETQ. The CDR3 has 14 residues. V was clipped by 2 bases and J by 4 bases; unmatched bases: 3. The CDR3 DNA is TGCGCCAGCAGCTTTAGCGGGGGGCGATACGAGCAGTACTTC. It codes for CASSFSGGRYEQYF.

In this sample, this clone turned up once. The chain is built from TRBV7-2 and TRBJ1-2, with a tentative D call TRBD1 (5 bases). Looked up from germline, CDR1 is SGHTA and CDR2 is FQGNSA. The CDR3 runs to 17 residues. The V end lost 0 bases, the J end lost 8 bases, and 22 bases lay between the germline ends. CDR3 amino acids: CASSLALMGRTQGGYTF. In DNA form, the CDR3 reads TGTGCCAGCAGCTTAGCGCTAATGGGCAGAACCCAGGGAGGCTACACCTTC.

This chain links TRBV19 with TRBJ2-1, with a possible D match to TRBD2 (6 bases). V was clipped by 5 bases and J by 4 bases, with 9 bases between them. The CDR3 runs 13 residues. The germline V gene encodes CDR1 LNHDA and CDR2 SQIVND (reference sequence). CDR3 sequence (DNA): TGTGCCAGTAGTGGGGACTCATACAATGAGCAGTTCTTC. This translates into CASSGDSYNEQFF.

The chain combines TRBV5-1 with TRBJ1-1; D not certain. Trimming removed 2 bases at V and 0 bases at J, with 14 bases between. Germline CDR1 is SGHRS and CDR2 is YFSETQ. The CDR3 is 16 amino acids. The CDR3: CASSFSGPLMNTEAFF. CDR3 sequence (DNA): TGCGCCAGCAGCTTTTCAGGCCCATTGATGAACACTGAAGCTTTCTTT.

The V gene is TRBV10-3, the J gene TRBJ2-6; TRBD1 aligns across 7 bases. J gave up 1 base and V 3 bases, and 6 bases lay outside the gene matches. This CDR3 comprises 17 residues. Germline lookup yields CDR1 ENHRY and CDR2 SYGVKD. The CDR3 nucleotides read TGTGCCATCAGTGATAGAGGGGGCCCTTCTGGGGCCAACGTCCTGACTTTC. It codes for CAISDRGGPSGANVLTF.

The V and J genes are TRBV19 and TRBJ2-7, with a possible D match to TRBD2 (6 bases). Germline CDR1 and CDR2: LNHDA and SQIVND (reference sequence). The V gene lost 3 bases and the J gene lost 3 bases, with 12 bases spanning the gap. The CDR3 covers 14 residues. The CDR3 DNA reads TGTGCCAGTAGTATTGGGACGGGAGACTACGAGCAGTACTTC. This translates into CASSIGTGDYEQYF.

The chain recombines TRBV5-1 with TRBJ2-7; TRBD1 matches 9 bases. With V trimmed by 6 bases and J by 5 bases, 6 bases remained unmatched. The germline gives CDR1 SGHRS, CDR2 YFSETQ. The CDR3 is 13 amino acids. CDR3 protein: CASIQDRGHEQYF. The CDR3 DNA reads as TGCGCCAGCATCCAGGACAGGGGCCACGAGCAGTACTTC.

Turning to this clone: Other DNA variants within this sample encode the same CDR3. The V gene is TRBV5-1, the J gene TRBJ1-4; 8 nucleotides agree with TRBD1. CDR3 length equals 16 residues. In germline, CDR1 is SGHRS, CDR2 YFSETQ. V trimming: 3 bases; J trimming: 0 bases; junction bases outside the gene matches: 4. For the CDR3, the DNA is TGCGCCAGCAGCTCGCAGGGGGCATCAACTAATGAAAAACTGTTTTTT. Translated: CASSSQGASTNEKLFF.

This clone was picked up one time. The J gene is TRBJ2-1, the V gene TRBV6-6; 8 bases match TRBD2. Looked up from germline, CDR1 is MNHNY and CDR2 is SVGAGI (reference sequence). V lost 0 bases and J lost 4; bases outside the gene matches: 2. The CDR3 extends over 15 amino acids. The CDR3 sequence: CASSYSASGYNEQFF. CDR3 DNA: TGTGCCAGCAGTTACTCAGCTAGCGGGTACAATGAGCAGTTCTTC.

V usage is TRBV23-1 and J usage is TRBJ1-2, with D perhaps TRBD1 (6 bases). TRBV23-1 is filed as an ORF, its function uncertain. CDR3 length: 16 amino acids. With 3 bases removed from V and 0 bases from J, the gap between germline ends came to 14 bases. CDR3 amino acids: CASSHLTGTPNYGYTF. The CDR3 DNA reads TGCGCCAGCAGTCACTTGACAGGAACCCCTAACTATGGCTACACCTTC.